This T cell receptor (beta chain) appears in the sequencing data of a study of blood T cell repertoires in COVID-19. Assay: immunoSEQ multiplex PCR; the TCRdb copy retains only in-frame clones and omits some. The repertoire includes around 180,000 clones, about 82% of them detected once, and about 9.6% sits in the top ten. CDR3 length: 11 amino acids. Trimming pared 2 bases from V and 8 bases from J, leaving 4 bases between. Germline lookup yields CDR1 MNHEY and CDR2 SMNVEV (reference sequence). The sequenced sample consisted of PBMCs or T cells enriched from blood (not recorded which). The sequence derives from a woman younger than 45 who had recovered from COVID-19. The V call is TRBV27, the J call TRBJ2-1; D remains ambiguous. DNA of the CDR3: TGTGCCAGCAGTTTACTTGATGAGCAGTTCTTC. Encoded protein: CASSLLDEQFF.